This section outlines one T cell receptor (beta chain) sequence together with its context. Original data processing: Amplifying reference gene primers gave estimates of nucleated cell counts. TCRdb keeps only in-frame clones here, not all; method: immunoSEQ multiplex PCR. V, J and clone size are those of that table, while D and trimming were read from the DNA. Among a few hundred thousand clones listed, roughly 87% were seen once. This sample stems from a study of blood T cell repertoires in COVID-19. The V and J ends lost 1 base and 9 bases respectively, with 7 bases between them. Germline V gene sequence: CDR1 MDHEN, CDR2 SYDVKM. The CDR3 totals 12 residues. Researchers sorted participants into cohorts using their self-reported clinical history. Each recovered donor of Cohort 3 presented with two negative PCRs, clearance, or symptom resolution.

The chain uses TRBV28 and TRBJ2-1; perhaps TRBD1 as D (5 bases). Sequencing used PBMCs or T cells enriched from blood (not recorded which). The sequence derives from a woman aged 25 to 39 who had recovered from COVID-19. The CDR3 reads CASSLSGFEQFF. The CDR3 DNA reads as TGTGCCAGCAGTTTATCAGGGTTTGAGCAGTTCTTC.